This T cell receptor (beta chain) was obtained from a study of cytomegalovirus exposure and HLA in healthy donors. Whole-study findings and limits: Sequence variants that were highly shared formed a cluster that was likely a sequencing artifact.

PCR employed 60 Vbeta and 13 Jbeta primers. Clones were read by immunoSEQ multiplex PCR, and TCRdb kept only the in-frame ones, dropping some. The repertoire holds approximately 160,000 clones, 64% seen once, with 3% in the top ten. Concerning this clone itself: Its matching antigen is unknown.

CDR3 length: 17 amino acids. V was cut by 0 bases and J by 0 bases, with 12 bases left in between. Per germline, CDR1 SGHNT and CDR2 YYREEE (reference sequence). The genes are TRBV5-4 and TRBJ1-4; TRBD1 might be the D (5 bases). The TCR sequence derives from a woman under 40 in good health and CMV-seropositive. The sequenced sample consisted of PBMCs. CDR3 DNA: TGTGCCAGCAGCTTGGGACAGACCCCGTCAACTAATGAAAAACTGTTTTTT. It is translated as CASSLGQTPSTNEKLFF.